The 30 T cell receptor beta chains in this list originate from one sample, sequenced in a study of blood T cells in healthy people across ages. Primed by a sample-barcoded 5' primer and a J-beta primer mix, a second PCR proceeded for roughly 6 to 12 cycles. TCRdb reprocessed the 5' RACE reads with MiXCR, giving one entry per CDR3 protein. The table shows approximately 730,000 distinct CDR3 sequences, with 43% occurring only once. The specimen was blood. Receptor source: a woman aged 60 to 75 in good health.

This clonotype has just a few counts. The V call is TRBV5-4, the J call TRBJ2-3, with 16 positions matching TRBD2. J was trimmed by 3 bases and V by 4 bases; bases with no gene match: 8. This CDR3 is 18 amino acids long. Germline CDR1 SGHNT, CDR2 YYREEE (reference sequence). The CDR3 is CASSRGTSGRAGTDTQYF. DNA for the CDR3: TGTGCCAGCAGCCGCGGGACTAGCGGGAGGGCCGGAACAGATACGCAGTATTTT.

Regarding this clonotype: Given a much more abundant clone one base away, this may be a read error. The chain is built from TRBV11-2 and TRBJ1-2, with 7 bases lining up with TRBD1. CDR3 length: 13 residues. Germline V gene lookup returns CDR1 SGHAT and CDR2 FQNNGV. CDR3 coding DNA: TGTGCCAGCAGCTCGACAGGGCCTTATGACTACACCTTC. It specifies CASSSTGPYDYTF. Together with reference TRBV11-2 and TRBJ1-2, the CDR3 gives the full variable domain: EAGVAQSPRYKIIEKRQSVAFWCNPISGHATLYWYQQILGQGPKLLIQFQNNGVVDDSQLPKDRFSAERLKGVDSTLKIQPAKLEDSAVYLCASSSTGPYDYTFGSGTRLTVV.

The gene calls are TRBV20-1 and TRBJ2-4, with 11 bases lining up with TRBD2. V dropped 4 bases and J dropped 7; count of bases not matched to a gene: 6. Germline V gene lookup returns CDR1 DFQATT and CDR2 SNEGSKA (reference sequence). The CDR3 length is 14 residues. The CDR3 loop is CSANLAGGRNIQYF. CDR3 sequence (DNA): TGCAGTGCTAACCTAGCGGGGGGAAGGAACATTCAGTACTTC.

The chain is built from TRBV14 and TRBJ2-4; D not resolved. The tail of the sequence fits TRBJ2-7 better, so the J call may be wrong. Germline values: CDR1 SGHDN, CDR2 FVKESK. The CDR3 runs to 13 residues. In DNA, the CDR3 is TGTGCCAGCAGCCGCATCCCTTCCTACGAGCAGTACTTC. It encodes CASSRIPSYEQYF.

In its sample, this clonotype was seen a few times. The rearrangement joins TRBV7-3 to TRBJ2-3, with D possibly TRBD1 on 5 matching bases. CDR3 length: 14 amino acids. Germline CDR1 is SGHTA and CDR2 is FQGTGA. Trimming took off 4 bases at V and 4 bases at J, with 12 bases between the two ends. CDR3 nucleotides: TGTGCCAGCAGCTCACGCCTAGGGGCAGATACGCAGTATTTT. It is translated as CASSSRLGADTQYF.

With respect to this clonotype: A read error is possible here, since a much larger clone lies one base away. DNA for the CDR3: TGTGCCAGCAACTCCCCCGGGACAGGGACATACGAGCAGTACTTC. It specifies CASNSPGTGTYEQYF. The chain links TRBV7-9 to TRBJ2-7, with 9 nucleotides matching TRBD1. V lost 7 bases and J lost 4; bases outside the gene matches: 11. This CDR3 has 15 residues. CDR1 is SEHNR, CDR2 FQNEAQ, per germline (reference sequence).

This clonotype has only a few counts. An end of the junction differs from the germline gene, which may be a read error. The chain couples TRBV10-1 to TRBJ2-7; no firm D call. Germline V gene lookup returns CDR1 WNHNN and CDR2 SYGVQD (reference sequence). The CDR3 is 13 amino acids. The CDR3 here is CASGESGHYEQYF. The CDR3 DNA sequence: TGCGCCAGCGGTGAATCGGGCCACTACGAGCAGTACTTC.

This clonotype was picked up a small number of times. J is TRBJ2-3 and V is TRBV24-1, with TRBD2 matching over 11 bases. In germline, CDR1 is KGHDR, CDR2 SFDVKD. Unmatched junction bases numbered 2, after V lost 8 bases and J lost 2 bases. This CDR3 has 14 amino acids. The CDR3 sequence: CATTTSGNTDTQYF. CDR3 DNA sequence: TGTGCCACCACGACTAGCGGGAACACAGATACGCAGTATTTT.

The chain employs TRBV29-1 and TRBJ2-1, with 16 bases fitting TRBD2. The J call is doubtful: the DNA matches TRBJ2-7 better. Germline assignment: CDR1 SQVTM and CDR2 ANQGSEA. The CDR3 extends over 17 amino acids. The DNA for the CDR3 is TGCAGCGTGGTAGGGACTAGCGGGAGGGCCTTCTACAATGAGCAGTACTTC. It translates to CSVVGTSGRAFYNEQYF.

This clonotype was detected ten times or more. The chain joins TRBV20-1 to TRBJ2-1; 14 bases map to TRBD2. The V segment lost 3 bases and the J segment 7 bases; nucleotides outside the gene matches: 5. Germline V CDR1 and CDR2: DFQATT, SNEGSKA (reference sequence). The length of the CDR3 is 15 residues. In DNA, the CDR3 is TGCAGTGCTAGTGGACTAGCGGGAGGAAAAAATGAGCAGTTCTTC. Translation: CSASGLAGGKNEQFF.

The genes are TRBV6-6 and TRBJ2-7, with 10 bases aligning to TRBD1. The length of the CDR3 is 14 residues. V trimming: 6 bases; J trimming: 4 bases; junction bases outside the gene matches: 6. Germline CDR1 MNHNY, CDR2 SVGAGI (reference sequence). The CDR3 bases are TGTGCCAGCAGGGGACGGGACAGGGGATACGAGCAGTACTTC. This translates into CASRGRDRGYEQYF.

This clonotype showed up many times. The rearrangement uses TRBV18 and TRBJ2-1, with 14 bases matching TRBD2. The CDR3 loop spans 19 amino acids. The germline V gene has CDR1 KGHSH and CDR2 LQKENI. Trimming took 5 bases from V and 2 from J; bases not matched to a gene: 11. CDR3 DNA: TGTGCCAGCTCAAAAACTGGGACTAGCGGGGGACTTACCTACAATGAGCAGTTCTTC. Translating it yields CASSKTGTSGGLTYNEQFF.

Concerning this clonotype itself: Germline and junction disagree at one end, which may indicate a read error. The chain carries TRBV7-2 and TRBJ2-5; tentative D call: TRBD2 (5 bases). The germline V gene has CDR1 SGHTA and CDR2 FQGNSA. The CDR3 extends over 12 amino acids. The CDR3 sequence: CACSPDSNEQYF. For the CDR3, the DNA is TGTGCCTGCAGCCCGGACTCCAATGAGCAGTACTTC.

The V gene is TRBV7-9, the J gene TRBJ2-1, with D possibly TRBD2 on 6 matching bases. In germline, CDR1 is SEHNR, CDR2 FQNEAQ (reference sequence). This CDR3 is 12 amino acids long. The ends were cut back, 5 bases at V and 10 bases at J, with 12 bases in the middle. The CDR3 loop reads CASSDGGREQFF. In DNA form, the CDR3 reads TGTGCCAGCAGCGACGGGGGACGCGAGCAGTTCTTC.

This clonotype has a handful of counts. The rearrangement links TRBV7-2 to TRBJ2-1; 10 positions agree with TRBD2. From germline, CDR1 is SGHTA and CDR2 FQGNSA. This CDR3 comprises 15 residues. Trimming at V came to 5 bases and at J to 8 bases, leaving 9 bases not matched to a gene. The CDR3 spells CASSPSGRAVDEQFF. For the CDR3, the DNA is TGTGCCAGCAGCCCTAGCGGGAGAGCAGTAGATGAGCAGTTCTTC.

The chain is built from TRBV18 and TRBJ2-3; D not resolved. From germline, CDR1 is KGHSH and CDR2 LQKENI. The CDR3 runs 10 residues. V lost 8 bases, J lost 5 bases, and 5 bases lay in between. In DNA, the CDR3 is TGTGCCAGCCCAGAAGATACGCAGTATTTT. Its translation: CASPEDTQYF.

This clonotype was seen more than once but under ten times. V usage is TRBV13 and J usage is TRBJ2-5; TRBD2 matches at 13 bases. Trimming at V came to 5 bases and at J to 11 bases, leaving 11 bases not matched to a gene. Germline assignment: CDR1 PRHDT and CDR2 FYEKMQ (reference sequence). This CDR3 spans 15 amino acids. CDR3 sequence (DNA): TGTGCCAGCAGCCGGACTAGCGGGAGTATGGATGAGCAGTACTTC. As protein: CASSRTSGSMDEQYF.

The chain couples TRBV20-1 to TRBJ2-5; a possible D gene is TRBD2 (6 bases). Deletions cut 6 bases from V and 5 bases from J, with 16 bases between. CDR1 is DFQATT and CDR2 is SNEGSKA in the germline V gene (reference sequence). This CDR3 spans 13 amino acids. CDR3 protein: CSAPGGIVETQYF. CDR3 nucleotides: TGCAGTGCCCCTGGAGGGATTGTGGAGACCCAGTACTTC.

The rearrangement links TRBV14 to TRBJ2-1; possibly TRBD2 for D (5 bases). Per germline, CDR1 SGHDN and CDR2 FVKESK. There are 13 residues in the CDR3. V was shortened by 4 bases and J by 10 bases, with 14 bases between the two germline ends. CDR3 residues: CASSPKGGGEQFF. In DNA, the CDR3 is TGTGCCAGCAGCCCTAAAGGCGGAGGCGAGCAGTTCTTC.

The chain recombines TRBV5-1 with TRBJ1-1; 9 bases align to TRBD1. The ends lost 4 bases at V and 8 bases at J; junction bases unmatched: 3. The CDR3 has 12 amino acids. Germline V CDR1 and CDR2: SGHRS, YFSETQ. The CDR3 region has the DNA TGCGCCAGCAGCATTGACAGGGGGGAAGCTTTCTTT. The encoded protein is CASSIDRGEAFF.

This clonotype appeared many times. This chain uses TRBV10-3 with TRBJ2-6, with D tentatively TRBD2 (6 bases). CDR1 is ENHRY, CDR2 SYGVKD, per germline. Trimming took off 3 bases at V and 2 bases at J, with 17 bases between the two ends. The CDR3 extends over 18 amino acids. CDR3 coding DNA: TGTGCCATCAGTGAAACCGGGACTTCGATAGCTGGGGCCAACGTCCTGACTTTC. This gives the protein CAISETGTSIAGANVLTF.

This clonotype was picked up many times. The genes are TRBV4-3 and TRBJ2-7; 9 bases agree with TRBD1. Germline CDR1 is LGHNA and CDR2 is YSLEER. This CDR3 is 14 amino acids long. The trim removed 6 bases at V and 5 bases at J, leaving 8 bases unmatched. The CDR3 bases are TGCGCCAGCAGAGCGGGACAGGGAAGTCACGAGCAGTACTTC. This sequence encodes CASRAGQGSHEQYF.

This clonotype appeared many times. J is TRBJ2-1 and V is TRBV7-2, with 8 bases fitting TRBD2. Germline CDR1 SGHTA, CDR2 FQGNSA. V lost 3 bases and J lost 0; bases outside the gene matches: 7. The CDR3 spans 17 residues. CDR3 loop: CASSFARGGSSYNEQFF. The DNA for the CDR3 is TGTGCCAGCAGCTTTGCTCGCGGGGGGAGCTCCTACAATGAGCAGTTCTTC. Full variable domain (rest looked up from reference TRBV7-2 and TRBJ2-1): GAGVSQSPSNKVTEKGKDVELRCDPISGHTALYWYRQSLGQGLEFLIYFQGNSAPDKSGLPSDRFSAERTGGSVSTLTIQRTQQEDSAVYLCASSFARGGSSYNEQFFGPGTRLTVL.

The sample holds a few counts of this clonotype. J is TRBJ2-3 and V is TRBV7-2; D is uncertain. CDR1 and CDR2 (germline): SGHTA, FQGNSA. V shed 1 base and J shed 6 bases, with 5 bases lying between them. CDR3 length: 12 residues. CDR3 nucleotides: TGTGCCAGCAGCTTAGATATCGATACGCAGTATTTT. Residues: CASSLDIDTQYF.

This chain connects TRBV10-3 to TRBJ2-4, with a possible D match to TRBD2 (6 bases). CDR1 is ENHRY, CDR2 SYGVKD, per germline. The CDR3 extends over 16 amino acids. The V and J ends lost 3 bases and 2 bases respectively, with 14 bases between them. The CDR3 DNA is TGTGCCATCAGTGAAGGGTGGGGGGTGACCAAAAACATTCAGTACTTC. It encodes CAISEGWGVTKNIQYF.

This clonotype was counted many times. This chain's CDR3 is CASSQLRSGVPYEQYF. The DNA for the CDR3 is TGCGCCAGCAGCCAATTGCGCAGCGGGGTACCTTACGAGCAGTACTTC. The V and J genes are TRBV4-1 and TRBJ2-7, with 7 positions matching TRBD2. The length of the CDR3 is 16 residues. Trimming removed 2 bases from V and 4 bases from J; junction bases left unmatched: 11. CDR1 MGHRA and CDR2 YSYEKL come from the germline V gene.

The chain links TRBV12-3 or TRBV12-4 to TRBJ1-1; D is unresolved. This CDR3 region has 14 residues. With 2 bases removed from V and 6 bases from J, the gap between germline ends came to 13 bases. The CDR3 protein is CASSLLSPGPEAFF. In DNA form, the CDR3 reads TGTGCCAGCAGTTTATTAAGTCCGGGTCCTGAAGCTTTCTTT.

On this clonotype itself: A read error may produce the germline difference seen at one junction end. The rearrangement links TRBV3-1 to TRBJ2-7; D is unclear. Germline CDR1 is LGHDT and CDR2 is YNNKEL (reference sequence). CDR3 length: 15 residues. The CDR3 is CVSSQTISTTYEQYF. In DNA, the CDR3 is TGTGTCAGCAGCCAAACCATCTCTACGACCTACGAGCAGTACTTC.

This clonotype was seen only a few times. V is TRBV12-3 or TRBV12-4 and J is TRBJ2-5; TRBD1 matches at 8 bases. The CDR3 totals 15 residues. With V trimmed by 3 bases and J by 4 bases, 7 bases remained unmatched. In DNA, the CDR3 is TGTGCCAGCAGTTTGCAGGGGGCGAGGACAGAGACCCAGTACTTC. This sequence encodes CASSLQGARTETQYF.

The J gene is TRBJ1-2, the V gene TRBV4-2; maybe TRBD1 (6 bases). Between the trimmed V and J ends, which lost 0 bases and 4 bases, there was a span of 15 bases. This CDR3 is built from 16 residues. Germline CDR1 is LGHNA and CDR2 is YNFKEQ. The CDR3 nucleotides are TGTGCCAGCAGCCAAGACTACAGGGATTTGCTCTATGGCTACACCTTC. Its protein is CASSQDYRDLLYGYTF.